The entry below describes one T cell receptor beta chain. This specimen belongs to a study of blood T cell repertoires in COVID-19. Overall study: Sites across the United States, Italy and Spain contributed samples from acute and convalescent COVID-19. T cells, B-cell-depleted T cells, or PBMCs supplied cDNA or gDNA.

As originally analysed: Estimated nucleated cell counts came from reference gene primer amplification. The repertoire was sequenced with immunoSEQ multiplex PCR; TCRdb's copy has only in-frame clones and lacks some. The V and J calls and clone size come from that table; D and trimming were worked out from the DNA. Of over 250,000 clones in the sample, 65% to 90% were seen once. Seattle researchers signed up patients amid active infection and tracked them longitudinally. The clonotype was recovered from a woman aged 70-85 years with COVID-19, enrolled during active disease. Sequencing was carried out using peripheral blood.

The CDR3 loop is CASSVQGWTEAFF. The CDR3 bases are TGTGCCAGCAGTGTACAGGGTTGGACTGAAGCTTTCTTT. J is TRBJ1-1 and V is TRBV27; D perhaps matches TRBD1 (6 bases). CDR3 size: 13 residues. Germline assignment: CDR1 MNHEY and CDR2 SMNVEV (reference sequence). V dropped 5 bases and J dropped 5 bases, with 12 bases sitting between them.